These 15 T cell receptor beta chains were all obtained from the same sample, sequenced in a study of T cell responses to AZD1222 COVID-19 vaccine. Profiled with immunoSEQ multiplex PCR; TCRdb holds only in-frame clones, not every one. Of around 60,000 clones listed, over 80% were seen once; the top ten hold less than 7%. This specimen was peripheral blood, taken 28 days after the second dose of the MenACWY control vaccine. The receptors were sampled from an adult who received the MenACWY meningococcal vaccine as a control.

The rearrangement joins TRBV10-3 to TRBJ2-7; tentatively, D is TRBD2 (5 bases). Germline loops: CDR1 ENHRY, CDR2 SYGVKD. V lost 7 bases, J lost 0 bases, and 7 bases lay in between. The length of the CDR3 is 12 residues. The CDR3 loop is CAIMGSSYEQYF. Here the CDR3 DNA reads TGTGCCATCATGGGGAGCTCCTACGAGCAGTACTTC.

V gene TRBV5-5 combines with J gene TRBJ2-7; TRBD1 agrees at 8 bases. Germline-derived CDR1 and CDR2 are SGHKS and YYEKEE (reference sequence). The CDR3 runs 14 residues. V was pared by 5 bases and J by 5 bases, with 9 bases of the junction left unmatched. Here the CDR3 reads CASRGQGPSHEQYF. The CDR3 DNA follows: TGTGCCAGCAGAGGACAGGGCCCTTCCCACGAGCAGTACTTC.

The V call is TRBV7-3, the J call TRBJ2-5; no firm D call. The CDR3 length is 13 residues. The germline V gene has CDR1 SGHTA and CDR2 FQGTGA. The ends were cut back, 4 bases at V and 5 bases at J, with 11 bases in the middle. Written as DNA, the CDR3 is TGTGCCAGCAGCTCGTCGTATACCGAGACCCAGTACTTC. Amino acid sequence: CASSSSYTETQYF.

This clone was seen a handful of times. V gene TRBV11-3 combines with J gene TRBJ2-1, with D possibly being TRBD1 or TRBD2 (8 bases each). The CDR3 runs 18 residues. The ends were cut back, 0 bases at V and 6 bases at J, with 21 bases in the middle. Germline loops: CDR1 SGHNT, CDR2 YENEEA. CDR3 residues: CASSLEQGGSGMANEQFF. Here the CDR3 DNA reads TGTGCCAGCAGCTTAGAACAGGGGGGTAGCGGGATGGCCAATGAGCAGTTCTTC.

The chain uses TRBV10-3 and TRBJ1-6, with 8 bases fitting TRBD1. CDR1 and CDR2 (germline): ENHRY, SYGVKD. V gave up 10 bases and J gave up 2 bases; unmatched junction bases: 4. The CDR3 sequence is 14 residues long. The CDR3 protein is CATTGGAYNSPLHF. The DNA of the CDR3 is TGTGCCACCACAGGGGGGGCCTATAATTCACCCCTCCACTTT.

This clone appeared once. This chain connects TRBV4-3 to TRBJ2-4; D gene ambiguous. CDR1 and CDR2 (germline): LGHNA, YSLEER. The CDR3 is 13 amino acids. The V and J ends lost 0 bases and 1 base respectively, with 1 base between them. As DNA, the CDR3 is TGCGCCAGCAGCCAAGAGGCCAAAAACATTCAGTACTTC. Protein sequence: CASSQEAKNIQYF.

This chain links TRBV28 with TRBJ2-2, with no clear D. Trimming stripped 7 bases from V and 0 bases from J, with 6 bases between. The CDR3 is 13 residues long. CDR1 and CDR2 from the germline V gene are MDHEN and SYDVKM. CDR3 in amino acids: CASKNANTGELFF. CDR3 nucleotide sequence: TGTGCCAGCAAAAACGCGAACACCGGGGAGCTGTTTTTT.

This chain connects TRBV10-3 to TRBJ1-1; D is unclear. The V end was cut by 3 bases, the J end by 0 bases, with 14 bases between. Germline assignment: CDR1 ENHRY and CDR2 SYGVKD. CDR3 length equals 16 residues. CDR3 in amino acids: CAISDSFLDLNTEAFF. CDR3 in DNA: TGTGCCATCAGTGATTCCTTTTTAGACCTGAACACTGAAGCTTTCTTT.

This chain connects TRBV12-3 or TRBV12-4 to TRBJ1-1; D is unresolved. The CDR3 is made up of 11 amino acids. V was pared by 3 bases and J by 7 bases, with 6 bases between. Here the CDR3 reads CASSFGYEAFF. CDR3 sequence (DNA): TGTGCCAGCAGTTTTGGATATGAAGCTTTCTTT.

The chain carries TRBV10-3 and TRBJ1-4; unclear D gene. The CDR3 extends over 14 amino acids. V lost 2 bases, J lost 4 bases, and 8 bases lay in between. Germline assignment: CDR1 ENHRY and CDR2 SYGVKD. The CDR3 protein is CAISEQQSNEKLFF. The CDR3 bases are TGTGCCATCAGTGAGCAACAGAGTAATGAAAAACTGTTTTTT.

The CDR3 DNA sequence: TGTGCCAGCAGTTTGGCAGGGTCCGGGGAGCTGTTTTTT. Protein: CASSLAGSGELFF. The chain recombines TRBV12-3 or TRBV12-4 with TRBJ2-2, with D maybe TRBD1 (5 bases). The CDR3 spans 13 residues. V lost 3 bases, J lost 6 bases, and 8 bases lay in between.

As to this clone: Other DNA sequences from this sample encode an identical CDR3 as well. CDR3 sequence reads: CASSYSRDTEAFF. In DNA form, the CDR3 reads TGTGCCAGCAGTTACTCACGGGACACTGAAGCTTTCTTT. The chain carries TRBV6-5 and TRBJ1-1; D is unresolved. The CDR3 has 13 residues. Germline V CDR1 and CDR2: MNHEY, SVGAGI. V lost 0 bases to trimming and J lost 3 bases, with 5 bases between them.

The chain links TRBV10-3 to TRBJ1-2; no reliable D call. CDR1 and CDR2 (germline): ENHRY, SYGVKD. The germline V and J ends were trimmed by 11 bases and 8 bases, with 21 bases remaining between them. CDR3 length: 13 residues. CDR3: CALTSGDRGGYTF. The DNA of the CDR3 is TGTGCCCTAACCTCGGGAGATAGAGGGGGCTACACCTTC.

The V and J genes are TRBV7-8 and TRBJ1-4; D not resolved. Germline-derived CDR1 and CDR2 are SGHVS and FQNEAQ. V lost 4 bases, J lost 0 bases, and 9 bases lay in between. The CDR3 loop spans 15 amino acids. The CDR3 sequence: CASSSLGATNEKLFF. The CDR3 DNA reads as TGTGCCAGCAGCTCCCTCGGCGCAACTAATGAAAAACTGTTTTTT.

A single count supports this clone. This sequence joins TRBV13 and TRBJ2-7; tentatively, D is TRBD2 (6 bases). CDR1 is PRHDT, CDR2 FYEKMQ, per germline (reference sequence). The CDR3 has 14 amino acids. V was cut by 5 bases and J by 4 bases, with 15 bases left in between. CDR3 loop: CASSPRGTAYEQYF. In DNA form, the CDR3 reads TGTGCCAGCAGCCCCCGGGGGACCGCATACGAGCAGTACTTC. Drawing the rest from reference TRBV13 and TRBJ2-7, the complete variable domain is AAGVIQSPRHLIKEKRETATLKCYPIPRHDTVYWYQQGPGQDPQFLISFYEKMQSDKGSIPDRFSAQQFSDYHSELNMSSLELGDSALYFCASSPRGTAYEQYFGPGTRLTVT.